The T cell receptor (beta chain) described here comes from a study of blood T cell repertoires in COVID-19. On the study more broadly: Italy, Spain and the United States were the sources of the convalescent and acute COVID-19 samples. From T cells, B-cell-depleted T cells, or PBMCs came the material, which was cDNA or gDNA.

V dropped 0 bases and J dropped 5 bases, with 13 bases sitting between them. The germline gives CDR1 LGHDT, CDR2 YNNKEL (reference sequence). This CDR3 is 16 amino acids long. Original processing methods: Counts of nucleated cells, estimated from reference gene primer amplification, were obtained. TCRdb's table, derived via immunoSEQ multiplex PCR, lists solely in-frame clones and lacks some. That table supplies the V and J calls and clone size; D and trimming were determined from the DNA. Here the sample spans tens of thousands of clones, around 86% being singletons. The V call is TRBV3-1 (or the pseudogene TRBV3-2), the J call TRBJ2-2; maybe TRBD2 (7 bases). The clonotype was recovered from a man in his fifties with active COVID-19. Sequenced: peripheral blood. CDR3 amino acids: CASSQDPGGRTGELFF. The CDR3 region has the DNA TGTGCCAGCAGCCAAGACCCCGGGGGGCGAACCGGGGAGCTGTTTTTT.